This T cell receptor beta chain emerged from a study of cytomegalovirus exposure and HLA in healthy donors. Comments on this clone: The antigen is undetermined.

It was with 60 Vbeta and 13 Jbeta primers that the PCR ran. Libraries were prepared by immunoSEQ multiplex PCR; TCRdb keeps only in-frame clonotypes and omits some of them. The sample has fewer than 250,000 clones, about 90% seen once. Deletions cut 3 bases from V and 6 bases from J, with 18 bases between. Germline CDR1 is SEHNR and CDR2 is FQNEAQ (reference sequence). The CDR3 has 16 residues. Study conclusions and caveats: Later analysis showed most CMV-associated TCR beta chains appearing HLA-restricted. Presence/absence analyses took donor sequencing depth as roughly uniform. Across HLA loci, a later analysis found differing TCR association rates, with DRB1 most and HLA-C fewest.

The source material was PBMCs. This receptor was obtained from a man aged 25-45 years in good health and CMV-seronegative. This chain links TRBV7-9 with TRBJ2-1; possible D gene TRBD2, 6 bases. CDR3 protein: CASSLGGTVVSNEQFF. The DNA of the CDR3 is TGTGCCAGCAGCTTGGGGGGTACGGTCGTATCCAATGAGCAGTTCTTC.